These 15 T cell receptor beta chains were sequenced from one sample in a study of shared clonotypes between healthy human individuals. Here immunoSEQ multiplex PCR was the method, and the copy in TCRdb shows in-frame clones only, minus some. The table lists 1.5 million to 1.9 million clones, around 98% of them singletons. Sequences were obtained from naive CD4+ T cells sorted from blood. Subset in this sample: CD45RA+ positively selected. These receptors were obtained from a man aged 30 to 45 in good health.

The chain carries TRBV5-1 and TRBJ2-1; D gene unclear. The V end was cut by 4 bases, the J end by 4 bases, with 9 bases between. The CDR3 has 13 amino acids. Germline CDR1 is SGHRS and CDR2 is YFSETQ. CDR3: CASSPRHYNEQFF. In DNA form, the CDR3 reads TGCGCCAGCAGCCCCCGGCATTACAATGAGCAGTTCTTC.

The chain links TRBV18 to TRBJ1-5; unclear D gene. V was trimmed by 4 bases and J by 0 bases, leaving 13 bases between them. Germline-derived CDR1 and CDR2 are KGHSH and LQKENI. This CDR3 contains 16 residues. The CDR3 nucleotides read TGTGCCAGCTCACTCTCTCCCACAGTTAGCAATCAGCCCCAGCATTTT. It translates to CASSLSPTVSNQPQHF. Variable domain in full (rest from reference TRBV18 and TRBJ1-5): NAGVMQNPRHLVRRRGQEARLRCSPMKGHSHVYWYRQLPEEGLKFMVYLQKENIIDESGMPKERFSAEFPKEGPSILRIQQVVRGDSAAYFCASSLSPTVSNQPQHFGDGTRLSIL.

This chain uses TRBV5-1 with TRBJ1-4, with a possible D match to TRBD1 (6 bases). V lost 0 bases, J lost 8 bases, and 14 bases lay in between. Germline-derived CDR1 and CDR2 are SGHRS and YFSETQ. This CDR3 has 15 amino acids. CDR3 in DNA: TGCGCCAGCAGCTTGGCCAGGGGTGAGGGCGAAAAACTGTTTTTT. It is translated as CASSLARGEGEKLFF.

The chain uses TRBV7-9 and TRBJ1-1, with a possible D match to TRBD1 (6 bases). V lost 4 bases and J 3 bases, leaving 15 bases between the germline ends. Per germline, CDR1 SEHNR and CDR2 FQNEAQ (reference sequence). The CDR3 extends over 15 amino acids. The DNA for the CDR3 is TGTGCCAGCAGCTCGAGCGCAGGGGCTTACACTGAAGCTTTCTTT. Amino acid sequence: CASSSSAGAYTEAFF. The variable domain in full, with the rest retrieved from reference TRBV7-9 and TRBJ1-1, is DTGVSQNPRHKITKRGQNVTFRCDPISEHNRLYWYRQTLGQGPEFLTYFQNEAQLEKSRLLSDRFSAERPKGSFSTLEIQRTEQGDSAMYLCASSSSAGAYTEAFFGQGTRLTVV.

The chain uses TRBV6-5 and TRBJ1-2; a weak D match, TRBD1 (6 bases). The CDR3 spans 14 residues. The germline V gene encodes CDR1 MNHEY and CDR2 SVGAGI. V lost 0 bases, J lost 7 bases, and 12 bases lay in between. The CDR3 here is CASSYSKAGVGYTF. CDR3 bases: TGTGCCAGCAGTTACTCGAAGGCAGGGGTTGGCTACACCTTC.

This chain joins TRBV28 and TRBJ2-1; D is unclear. V dropped 5 bases and J dropped 9 bases, with 20 bases sitting between them. Germline CDR1 is MDHEN and CDR2 is SYDVKM. The CDR3 extends over 15 amino acids. Written as DNA, the CDR3 is TGTGCCAGCAGTGCCGATGGACGTAAGTTAGGTGAGCAGTTCTTC. It is translated as CASSADGRKLGEQFF.

The chain has TRBV28 and TRBJ2-4; D remains unclear. CDR3 length equals 15 residues. CDR1 and CDR2 (germline): MDHEN, SYDVKM. V gave up 3 bases and J gave up 6 bases, with 15 bases separating them. The CDR3 bases are TGTGCCAGCAGTTTGGATTGGCGGAACTTAAACATTCAGTACTTC. The encoded protein is CASSLDWRNLNIQYF. The whole variable domain, filled in from reference TRBV28 and TRBJ2-4, reads DVKVTQSSRYLVKRTGEKVFLECVQDMDHENMFWYRQDPGLGLRLIYFSYDVKMKEKGDIPEGYSVSREKKERFSLILESASTNQTSMYLCASSLDWRNLNIQYFGAGTRLSVL.

The chain has TRBV18 and TRBJ1-2, with D perhaps matching TRBD1 (6 bases). Trimming pared 4 bases from V and 3 bases from J, leaving 9 bases between. The CDR3 spans 13 residues. The germline gives CDR1 KGHSH, CDR2 LQKENI. The CDR3 nucleotides are TGTGCCAGCTCACTTGAGGGGGACTATGGCTACACCTTC. Its translation: CASSLEGDYGYTF.

The chain is built from TRBV9 and TRBJ2-7; weak D call: TRBD1 (6 bases). The V end was cut by 0 bases, the J end by 2 bases, with 12 bases between. The CDR3 is 15 residues long. Germline assignment: CDR1 SGDLS and CDR2 YYNGEE. The CDR3, as DNA: TGTGCCAGCAGCGTAGGGGGCAACAGGGCCTACGAGCAGTACTTC. Protein sequence: CASSVGGNRAYEQYF.

With respect to this clone: This same CDR3 is encoded by further DNA sequences in the sample. The rearrangement uses TRBV19 and TRBJ2-2; 8 bases fit TRBD2. This CDR3 has 16 amino acids. The V and J ends lost 3 bases and 5 bases, in that order; junction bases with no gene match: 8. CDR1 and CDR2 from the germline V gene are LNHDA and SQIVND (reference sequence). In DNA, the CDR3 is TGTGCCAGTAGTATTTTGGCGGGAGGATTGACCGGGGAGCTGTTTTTT. As protein: CASSILAGGLTGELFF.

The chain is built from TRBV4-3 and TRBJ2-1, with D perhaps TRBD2 (6 bases). The CDR3 is 13 amino acids. Per germline, CDR1 LGHNA and CDR2 YSLEER. Trimming removed 3 bases at V and 9 bases at J, with 12 bases between. The CDR3 coding sequence is TGCGCCAGCAGCCAGGGGACTCCTGGTGAGCAGTTCTTC. Encoded protein: CASSQGTPGEQFF.

The gene calls are TRBV7-9 and TRBJ2-4; no firm D call. Deletions cut 11 bases from V and 8 bases from J, with 7 bases between. The CDR3 has 9 amino acids. The germline gives CDR1 SEHNR, CDR2 FQNEAQ (reference sequence). As DNA, the CDR3 is TGTGCCGTGGAAGACATTCAGTACTTC. It translates to CAVEDIQYF. The complete variable domain, with remaining parts taken from reference TRBV7-9 and TRBJ2-4, reads DTGVSQNPRHKITKRGQNVTFRCDPISEHNRLYWYRQTLGQGPEFLTYFQNEAQLEKSRLLSDRFSAERPKGSFSTLEIQRTEQGDSAMYLCAVEDIQYFGAGTRLSVL.

The V and J genes are TRBV9 and TRBJ2-3, with TRBD2 as a possible D gene (6 bases). This CDR3 is 15 amino acids long. Germline CDR1 SGDLS, CDR2 YYNGEE. The V and J ends lost 5 bases and 6 bases respectively, with 19 bases between them. This CDR3 reads CASRLLSGSSDTQYF. The CDR3 DNA reads as TGTGCCAGCAGACTCCTGAGCGGGTCTTCTGATACGCAGTATTTT.

The rearrangement joins TRBV7-8 to TRBJ2-7; D is uncertain. The CDR3 loop spans 16 amino acids. The germline V and J ends were trimmed by 1 base and 5 bases, with 18 bases remaining between them. Germline values: CDR1 SGHVS, CDR2 FQNEAQ. The DNA of the CDR3 is TGTGCCAGCAGCTTAGATACCGGAACAGCGCTTGACGAGCAGTACTTC. It encodes CASSLDTGTALDEQYF. Using reference TRBV7-8 and TRBJ2-7 for the parts outside the CDR3, the full variable domain is GAGVSQSPRYKVAKRGQDVALRCDPISGHVSLFWYQQALGQGPEFLTYFQNEAQLDKSGLPSDRFFAERPEGSVSTLKIQRTQQEDSAVYLCASSLDTGTALDEQYFGPGTRLTVT.

The chain is built from TRBV2 and TRBJ2-7; 11 bases line up with TRBD2. This CDR3 region has 15 residues. The V and J ends lost 8 bases and 5 bases, in that order; junction bases with no gene match: 11. Germline CDR1 is SNHLY and CDR2 is FYNNEI. The CDR3 protein is CASGNFPGLADEQYF. CDR3 nucleotides: TGTGCCAGCGGAAACTTTCCGGGACTAGCGGACGAGCAGTACTTC.